This T cell receptor beta chain was retrieved from a study of blood T cell repertoires in COVID-19. Overall study: From the United States, Italy and Spain came samples of acute and convalescent COVID-19. In each case, the material was cDNA or gDNA derived from T cells, B-cell-depleted T cells, or PBMCs.

Germline lookup yields CDR1 LNHDA and CDR2 SQIVND (reference sequence). The CDR3 contains 15 residues. V shed 4 bases and J 1 base; nucleotides not matched to a gene: 4. As processed by the authors: Amplification of reference gene primers was used by the study to estimate nucleated cell counts. Assay used: immunoSEQ multiplex PCR; TCRdb lists only in-frame clones, some missing. V, J and clone size are taken as reported in that table, and D and trimming were inferred from the DNA itself. The sample has 120,000 to 150,000 clones; more than 75% are singletons. Sequenced: peripheral blood. V and J are TRBV19 and TRBJ2-5, with 9 bases matching TRBD2. This TCR came from a man in his fifties who had recovered from COVID-19. CDR3 region: CASSKRREGQETQYF. The CDR3 DNA is TGTGCCAGTAGTAAAAGGCGGGAGGGCCAAGAGACCCAGTACTTC. The full variable domain, rest sourced from reference TRBV19 and TRBJ2-5, is DGGITQSPKYLFRKEGQNVTLSCEQNLNHDAMYWYRQDPGQGLRLIYYSQIVNDFQKGDIAEGYSVSREKKESFPLTVTSAQKNPTAFYLCASSKRREGQETQYFGPGTRLLVL.